The source of this TCR beta chain is a study of cytomegalovirus exposure and HLA in healthy donors. Study-level results: According to a subsequent analysis, TCR clusters from the first cohort were inclined to appear together in the 110 or so validation repertoires.

The donors were part of the validation cohort of roughly 110 subjects. That cohort was separate from the first cohort, which comprised 666 subjects. Only in-frame clones appear in the TCRdb table, and some are missing; sequencing was by immunoSEQ multiplex PCR. The sample carries about 82,000 clones, 93% recorded once. A single count supports this clone. Its specificity is unknown. Material: PBMCs. This sequence was found in a young man in good health and CMV-seronegative.

Written as DNA, the CDR3 is TGTGCCAGCAGCCCCGGCCTCTTGGCGGGAGGCAACAATGAGCAGTTCTTC. It codes for CASSPGLLAGGNNEQFF. The chain combines TRBV4-2 with TRBJ2-1, with TRBD2 identical over 8 bases. The J segment lost 5 bases and the V segment lost 4 bases, leaving 13 bases of the junction unmatched. This CDR3 has 17 residues. CDR1 and CDR2 (germline): LGHNA, YNFKEQ.